This T cell receptor (beta chain) was observed in a study of cytomegalovirus exposure and HLA in healthy donors. Study findings and constraints: Three CMV-associated chains were confirmed in vitro to be specific for CMV antigens. An Asian-associated ancestry cluster reportedly showed fewer N-insertions than the approximately 630-donor mean in a later analysis. Apparent HLA restriction characterized most CMV-associated TCR beta chains in a later analysis. Associated with cytomegalovirus, according to the listing, were 150 to 200 TCR beta chains.

In the PCR, 60 Vbeta and 13 Jbeta primers were used. Here immunoSEQ multiplex PCR was the method, and the copy in TCRdb shows in-frame clones only, minus some. The sample holds about 140,000 clones, 65% to 90% seen once. Turning to this clone: The antigen is unknown.

The sequence derives from a woman aged 25 to 39 in good health and CMV-seronegative. Sequencing was done on a sample of PBMCs.

Here the CDR3 reads CASSENRGRGETQYF. CDR3 nucleotides: TGTGCCAGCAGTGAAAACAGGGGCCGGGGAGAGACCCAGTACTTC. This sequence joins TRBV6-1 and TRBJ2-5; TRBD1 agrees at 7 bases. The CDR3 spans 15 residues. V gave up 2 bases and J gave up 4 bases; unmatched junction bases: 7. Germline V gene lookup returns CDR1 MNHNS and CDR2 SASEGT.